This passage covers 16 T cell receptor beta chains from one sample sequenced in a study of response to subunit inactivated influenza vaccine. A single record per CDR3 protein comes from TCRdb applying MiXCR to the RT-PCR reads. The sample lists about 190,000 distinct CDR3 sequences, about an eighth occurring once. The source was CD8+ T cells sorted from PBMCs, collected 4 to 6 days after vaccination. The receptors come from a man between 45 and 60 years old who received an inactivated influenza vaccine.

The chain links TRBV4-1 to TRBJ2-1; D might be TRBD2 (5 bases). Looked up from germline, CDR1 is MGHRA and CDR2 is YSYEKL. There are 14 residues in the CDR3. V lost 1 base and J lost 6, with 10 bases in between. The CDR3 DNA sequence: TGCGCCAGCAGCCAAGGGGGAGTAAGCAATGAGCAGTTCTTC. Translation: CASSQGGVSNEQFF.

This clonotype has a handful of counts. The chain couples TRBV7-2 to TRBJ1-1; 7 bases map to TRBD1. This CDR3 has 12 amino acids. Germline lookup yields CDR1 SGHTA and CDR2 FQGNSA. Losses at the gene ends were 2 bases for V and 8 bases for J; bases not matched to a gene: 2. CDR3 sequence: CASSLWGQEAFF. The CDR3 nucleotides read TGTGCCAGCAGCTTATGGGGACAGGAAGCTTTCTTT.

V gene TRBV5-1 combines with J gene TRBJ1-2; 7 bases map to TRBD1. Germline values: CDR1 SGHRS, CDR2 YFSETQ. V shed 4 bases, J shed 5 bases, and the junction held 11 bases outside the gene matches. This CDR3 has 15 amino acids. The CDR3 DNA reads as TGCGCCAGCAGCCGGGACAGAATTTGGGAATATGGCTACACCTTC. Protein: CASSRDRIWEYGYTF. Complete variable domain (other parts from reference TRBV5-1 and TRBJ1-2): KAGVTQTPRYLIKTRGQQVTLSCSPISGHRSVSWYQQTPGQGLQFLFEYFSETQRNKGNFPGRFSGRQFSNSRSEMNVSTLELGDSALYLCASSRDRIWEYGYTFGSGTRLTVV.

This clonotype was seen a handful of times. V usage is TRBV20-1 and J usage is TRBJ2-7; tentative D call: TRBD1 (5 bases). With 0 bases removed from V and 6 bases from J, the gap between germline ends came to 15 bases. The CDR3 is 14 amino acids. Germline values: CDR1 DFQATT, CDR2 SNEGSKA (reference sequence). CDR3 sequence reads: CSARDPGYLGEQYF. In DNA form, the CDR3 reads TGCAGTGCTAGAGACCCAGGGTACCTCGGCGAGCAGTACTTC.

V gene TRBV7-8 combines with J gene TRBJ2-1; D is ambiguous. In germline, CDR1 is SGHVS, CDR2 FQNEAQ. The CDR3 spans 17 residues. V lost 0 bases, J lost 4 bases, and 16 bases lay in between. The CDR3 loop is CASSLAWSAGAYNEQFF. CDR3 in DNA: TGTGCCAGCAGCTTAGCGTGGTCGGCAGGCGCGTACAATGAGCAGTTCTTC. Drawing the rest from reference TRBV7-8 and TRBJ2-1, the complete variable domain is GAGVSQSPRYKVAKRGQDVALRCDPISGHVSLFWYQQALGQGPEFLTYFQNEAQLDKSGLPSDRFFAERPEGSVSTLKIQRTQQEDSAVYLCASSLAWSAGAYNEQFFGPGTRLTVL.

This clonotype was observed a few times. The gene calls are TRBV5-6 and TRBJ1-2; D ambiguous. V was clipped by 0 bases and J by 7 bases, with 10 bases between them. CDR3 length: 13 residues. Per the germline V gene, CDR1 is SGHDT and CDR2 is YYEEEE. The CDR3 region is CASSLEPFSGYTF. The CDR3 DNA sequence: TGTGCCAGCAGCTTGGAACCATTTAGTGGCTACACCTTC.

This chain uses TRBV28 with TRBJ2-5; tentative D call: TRBD2 (6 bases). Germline V gene data show CDR1 as MDHEN and CDR2 as SYDVKM. CDR3 length equals 15 residues. V shed 5 bases and J shed 3 bases, with 16 bases lying between them. CDR3 sequence (DNA): TGTGCCAGCAGTGCCACCCGGGACTTAAAAGAGACCCAGTACTTC. Protein product: CASSATRDLKETQYF.

The chain couples TRBV20-1 to TRBJ2-7, with 11 positions matching TRBD2. The junction had 5 bases not matched to a gene; V was cut back by 0 bases and J by 1 base. Germline V gene lookup returns CDR1 DFQATT and CDR2 SNEGSKA (reference sequence). This CDR3 has 16 amino acids. The CDR3 spells CSARDRWTSGSYEQYF. For the CDR3, the DNA is TGCAGTGCTAGAGATCGCTGGACTAGCGGGTCCTACGAGCAGTACTTC.

This clonotype was observed many times. As DNA, the CDR3 is TGCGCCAGCAGCCAAATGACAGGGGAGCACTACGAGCAGTACTTC. Its protein product is CASSQMTGEHYEQYF. This chain uses TRBV4-3 with TRBJ2-7; 8 positions agree with TRBD1. The trim removed 2 bases at V and 3 bases at J, leaving 6 bases unmatched. Germline V CDR1 and CDR2: LGHNA, YSLEER. The CDR3 has 15 residues.

This clonotype occurred a few times. The chain employs TRBV19 and TRBJ1-5; maybe TRBD1 (6 bases). Germline V gene lookup returns CDR1 LNHDA and CDR2 SQIVND (reference sequence). There are 14 residues in the CDR3. Trimming left V 4 bases short and J 1 base short, with 8 bases between. The CDR3: CASSKRGSNQPQHF. The CDR3 DNA is TGTGCCAGTAGTAAGAGGGGGAGCAATCAGCCCCAGCATTTT.

This clonotype was observed a handful of times. The chain employs TRBV29-1 and TRBJ2-2, with TRBD1 identical over 9 bases. This CDR3 has 14 residues. Germline V gives CDR1 SQVTM, CDR2 ANQGSEA. The V segment lost 3 bases and the J segment 7 bases; nucleotides outside the gene matches: 6. The CDR3 is CSVDNRGLGGELFF. The CDR3 bases are TGCAGCGTTGATAACAGGGGGCTCGGCGGGGAGCTGTTTTTT.

This clonotype was seen ten or more times. The chain links TRBV28 to TRBJ2-3; TRBD2 matches at 7 bases. Trimming cost V 2 bases and J 5 bases; bases outside gene matches: 10. CDR1 is MDHEN and CDR2 is SYDVKM in the germline V gene. This CDR3 spans 16 amino acids. The CDR3, as DNA: TGTGCCAGCAGTTTAAGGTGGGCAGGGAGGGAAGATACGCAGTATTTT. It is translated as CASSLRWAGREDTQYF.

The table lists this clonotype with many counts. A much larger clone differs by one base, so this may be a read error. This chain links TRBV19 with TRBJ2-1; D remains unclear. The germline V and J ends were trimmed by 3 bases and 4 bases, with 7 bases remaining between them. The CDR3 consists of 13 residues. CDR1 LNHDA and CDR2 SQIVND come from the germline V gene (reference sequence). This CDR3 reads CASSMDGYNEQFF. The CDR3 bases are TGTGCCAGTAGTATGGACGGATACAATGAGCAGTTCTTC.

This clonotype showed up just a few times. V is TRBV27 and J is TRBJ2-1, with 12 bases identical to TRBD2. The CDR3 covers 16 residues. Germline V CDR1 and CDR2: MNHEY, SMNVEV (reference sequence). The V gene end was trimmed by 5 bases and the J gene end by 4 bases; junction bases not matched to a gene: 6. CDR3 sequence reads: CASSILLAGGYNEQFF. The CDR3 DNA follows: TGTGCCAGCAGTATACTACTAGCGGGAGGTTACAATGAGCAGTTCTTC.

The chain combines TRBV28 with TRBJ1-1; D is possibly TRBD1 (5 bases). CDR1 is MDHEN, CDR2 SYDVKM, per germline. The CDR3 runs 14 residues. The germline V and J ends were trimmed by 2 bases and 1 base, with 8 bases remaining between them. The CDR3 nucleotides are TGTGCCAGCAGTTTAACGGACACGAACACTGAAGCTTTCTTT. Translating gives CASSLTDTNTEAFF.

This clonotype has just a few counts. The chain employs TRBV29-1 and TRBJ2-5; the match to TRBD1 covers 11 bases. Trimming at V came to 0 bases and at J to 4 bases, leaving 13 bases not matched to a gene. Germline CDR1 reads SQVTM; CDR2 reads ANQGSEA. The length of the CDR3 is 18 residues. In DNA, the CDR3 is TGCAGCGTTGAAGATCTTCTATCCGGGACAGGGGGTCGAGAGACCCAGTACTTC. It yields the protein CSVEDLLSGTGGRETQYF.